A few counts support the clone carrying this T cell receptor beta chain. V dropped 2 bases and J dropped 4 bases, with 12 bases sitting between them. The CDR3 is 15 amino acids. Per the germline V gene, CDR1 is LGHNA and CDR2 is YSLEER. Produced via immunoSEQ multiplex PCR; TCRdb's table is partial and in-frame only. The sample yields over a million clones, roughly 97% seen once. The entry originates in a study of shared clonotypes between healthy human individuals. This TCR derives from a man between 25 and 39 years old in good health. The chain has TRBV4-3 and TRBJ1-5; D might be TRBD1 (5 bases). The specimen was naive CD4+ T cells sorted from blood. Subset in this sample: CD45RA+ positively selected. CDR3 in DNA: TGCGCCAGCAGCCAACAGTTAGGGGATAATCAGCCCCAGCATTTT. Protein product: CASSQQLGDNQPQHF.